The 27 T cell receptor beta chains in this list originate from one sample, sequenced in a study of T-cell memory formation after mild COVID-19. TCRdb independently ran MiXCR on the 5' RACE reads; one entry per CDR3 protein. The data contain 150,000 to 200,000 distinct CDR3 sequences, 31% of them singletons. Sequenced sample: PBMCs or a T cell subset sorted from them (not recorded which). These receptors all come from an adult woman who had mild COVID-19 (a few samples of this study predate the infection). Cell type and time point are not known.

This clonotype was found a few times. This chain's CDR3 is CASSPPRDTGELFF. CDR3 in DNA: TGCGCCAGCAGCCCGCCTCGCGACACCGGGGAGCTGTTTTTT. The chain is built from TRBV5-1 and TRBJ2-2; D gene unclear. V lost 4 bases to trimming and J lost 3 bases, with 10 bases between them. Germline V gene lookup returns CDR1 SGHRS and CDR2 YFSETQ. This CDR3 is 14 amino acids long.

This clonotype occurred a few times. The chain couples TRBV5-1 to TRBJ1-1; D is possibly TRBD1 (6 bases). Germline CDR1 and CDR2: SGHRS and YFSETQ. Trimming stripped 0 bases from V and 3 bases from J, with 15 bases between. This CDR3 is 16 amino acids long. The CDR3 sequence is CASSLGHRDTDTEAFF. The CDR3 bases are TGCGCCAGCAGCTTGGGACACAGGGATACGGACACTGAAGCTTTCTTT.

The J gene is TRBJ2-7, the V gene TRBV7-8; D unclear. Trimming took off 3 bases at V and 6 bases at J, with 15 bases between the two ends. Germline V lookup: CDR1 SGHVS, CDR2 FQNEAQ. The CDR3 extends over 14 amino acids. The DNA for the CDR3 is TGTGCCAGCAGCTTCTTAGACATTCCTTCCGAGCAGTACTTC. This translates into CASSFLDIPSEQYF.

The gene calls are TRBV11-2 and TRBJ1-4; TRBD1 is a possible D gene (5 bases). CDR1 SGHAT and CDR2 FQNNGV come from the germline V gene. Trimming left V 4 bases short and J 8 bases short, with 20 bases between. The CDR3 loop spans 16 amino acids. Written as DNA, the CDR3 is TGTGCCAGCAGCTCCGTTTTATCGGGGCTGAGCGAAAAACTGTTTTTT. This sequence encodes CASSSVLSGLSEKLFF.

This clonotype was counted a few times. The V gene is TRBV29-1, the J gene TRBJ2-7, with TRBD1 matching 8 bases. V lost 6 bases, J lost 2 bases, and 6 bases stayed unmatched. Germline V lookup: CDR1 SQVTM, CDR2 ANQGSEA. The CDR3 length is 13 residues. This chain's CDR3 is CSVRQGRAYEQYF. The CDR3 bases are TGCAGCGTCAGACAGGGGAGAGCCTACGAGCAGTACTTC.

In its sample, this clonotype was seen a few times. The chain recombines TRBV4-1 with TRBJ2-7, with 10 nucleotides matching TRBD2. Germline V CDR1 and CDR2: MGHRA, YSYEKL. The CDR3 covers 18 residues. J gave up 3 bases and V 1 base, and 12 bases lay outside the gene matches. CDR3 region: CASSQAGGGERGGYEQYF. The CDR3 DNA is TGCGCCAGCAGCCAAGCTGGTGGAGGCGAGCGGGGGGGCTACGAGCAGTACTTC.

The CDR3 here is CASSLGLDLGNQPQHF. The CDR3 DNA reads TGTGCCAGCAGCTTAGGGCTCGACTTAGGCAATCAGCCCCAGCATTTT. J is TRBJ1-5 and V is TRBV7-2; D gene uncertain. V dropped 1 base and J dropped 2 bases, with 12 bases sitting between them. The CDR3 runs to 16 residues. The V gene's germline CDR1 is SGHTA and CDR2 FQGNSA.

The sample holds a few counts of this clonotype. The gene calls are TRBV12-3 or TRBV12-4 and TRBJ2-5; D is ambiguous. The V end was cut by 5 bases, the J end by 1 base, with 8 bases between. This CDR3 comprises 13 residues. CDR3 nucleotides: TGTGCCAGCAGTCCGACGCGCCAAGAGACCCAGTACTTC. Its protein is CASSPTRQETQYF.

CDR3 coding DNA: TGTGCCATCAGGACGGGACTCCGTTATGGCTACACCTTC. Its protein is CAIRTGLRYGYTF. This chain joins TRBV10-3 and TRBJ1-2; D is perhaps TRBD1 (5 bases). Trimming took 6 bases from V and 5 from J, leaving 13 bases between them. This CDR3 spans 13 amino acids. Per the germline V gene, CDR1 is ENHRY and CDR2 is SYGVKD.

The J gene is TRBJ2-1, the V gene TRBV12-3 or TRBV12-4; the match to TRBD2 covers 13 bases. Trimming cost V 10 bases and J 10 bases; bases outside gene matches: 7. The CDR3 loop spans 13 amino acids. DNA of the CDR3: TGTGCCACGAGACTAGCGGGAGGACGCGAGCAGTTCTTC. Its protein is CATRLAGGREQFF.

This clonotype came up a few times. J is TRBJ2-7 and V is TRBV12-3 or TRBV12-4, with D possibly TRBD1 on 8 matching bases. Trimming pared 6 bases from V and 7 bases from J, leaving 22 bases between. The CDR3 is made up of 15 amino acids. The CDR3 nucleotides are TGTGCCAGCAGCCATGGACAGGGAGGGCCTAGGGAGCAGTACTTC. Its protein is CASSHGQGGPREQYF.

This clonotype has more than one count but fewer than ten. The chain joins TRBV6-2 or TRBV6-3 to TRBJ2-7, with TRBD2 matching 11 bases. CDR1 is MNHEY, CDR2 SVGEGT, per germline. Trimming at V came to 2 bases and at J to 3 bases, leaving 6 bases not matched to a gene. The CDR3 covers 16 residues. The CDR3 nucleotides are TGTGCCAGCAGTTACCCATTTACTAGCGGGAGCTACGAGCAGTACTTC. Amino acid sequence: CASSYPFTSGSYEQYF.

The rearrangement uses TRBV3-1 and TRBJ2-1; tentative D call: TRBD2 (5 bases). Germline V gene data show CDR1 as LGHDT and CDR2 as YNNKEL (reference sequence). The CDR3 spans 15 residues. The V end lost 0 bases, the J end lost 7 bases, and 13 bases lay between the germline ends. The CDR3 reads CASSQDHEGRNEQFF. CDR3 sequence (DNA): TGTGCCAGCAGCCAAGATCATGAGGGTAGGAATGAGCAGTTCTTC.

The chain has TRBV20-1 and TRBJ2-5; no clear D gene. The CDR3 has 12 residues. Per germline, CDR1 DFQATT and CDR2 SNEGSKA (reference sequence). V was clipped by 5 bases and J by 2 bases, with 9 bases between them. CDR3 in DNA: TGCAGTGCTCCTACCCTGCAAGAGACCCAGTACTTC. This sequence encodes CSAPTLQETQYF.

This clonotype was seen a few times. V is TRBV5-4 and J is TRBJ2-2, with D perhaps matching TRBD1 (5 bases). Trimming left V 6 bases short and J 4 bases short, with 19 bases between. CDR3 length: 16 amino acids. Germline CDR1 reads SGHNT; CDR2 reads YYREEE (reference sequence). CDR3 loop: CASTPRWGRGTGELFF. The CDR3 bases are TGTGCCAGCACCCCACGGTGGGGCCGAGGCACCGGGGAGCTGTTTTTT.

The chain links TRBV4-1 to TRBJ1-4; unclear D gene. V was pared by 0 bases and J by 6 bases, with 14 bases between. Germline V gene sequence: CDR1 MGHRA, CDR2 YSYEKL. The CDR3 length is 16 residues. This CDR3 is CASSQDRRVTDEKLFF. The CDR3, as DNA: TGCGCCAGCAGCCAAGATAGGAGGGTGACTGATGAAAAACTGTTTTTT.

The chain links TRBV20-1 to TRBJ1-1; tentatively, D is TRBD1 (6 bases). Germline V gives CDR1 DFQATT, CDR2 SNEGSKA (reference sequence). V lost 5 bases and J 8 bases, leaving 12 bases between the germline ends. The CDR3 is 11 residues long. CDR3 region: CSAQQGAEAFF. CDR3 DNA: TGCAGTGCTCAACAGGGTGCCGAAGCTTTCTTT.

In this sample, this clonotype turned up once. CDR3 DNA sequence: TGTGCCAGCAGTGTGGACAGGGGGAGCTATGGCTACACCTTC. Its translation is CASSVDRGSYGYTF. V usage is TRBV6-4 and J usage is TRBJ1-2, with 10 bases aligning to TRBD1. V lost 4 bases, J lost 4 bases, and 3 bases stayed unmatched. CDR3 length: 14 residues. CDR1 is MRHNA and CDR2 is SNTAGT in the germline V gene.

The rearrangement uses TRBV13 and TRBJ2-5; possible D gene TRBD1, 6 bases. CDR3 length: 13 amino acids. Germline CDR1 reads PRHDT; CDR2 reads FYEKMQ (reference sequence). V was trimmed by 2 bases and J by 7 bases, leaving 11 bases between them. The CDR3 DNA reads as TGTGCCAGCAGCTTATTCCAGGGGACGACCCAGTACTTC. It codes for CASSLFQGTTQYF.

V gene TRBV20-1 combines with J gene TRBJ2-7; D unclear. Germline CDR1 is DFQATT and CDR2 is SNEGSKA (reference sequence). V was cut by 1 base and J by 5 bases, with 18 bases left in between. This CDR3 is built from 15 residues. The CDR3 nucleotides are TGCAGTGCTAGAGGGAGATATGGGTTATTCGACGAGCAGTACTTC. Translation: CSARGRYGLFDEQYF.

This clonotype showed up just a few times. The chain joins TRBV7-6 to TRBJ1-5; 9 positions match TRBD1. With 5 bases clipped from V and 5 bases from J, the junction kept 10 bases outside the gene matches. Per the germline V gene, CDR1 is SGHVS and CDR2 is FNYEAQ. There are 16 residues in the CDR3. DNA of the CDR3: TGTGCCAGCAGCGATGGGACAGGGAATCGGGATCAGCCCCAGCATTTT. Its translation: CASSDGTGNRDQPQHF.

This chain joins TRBV29-1 and TRBJ1-2, with 7 bases identical to TRBD1. CDR3 length equals 12 residues. The germline V gene has CDR1 SQVTM and CDR2 ANQGSEA. With V trimmed by 6 bases and J by 6 bases, 7 bases remained unmatched. This CDR3 reads CSVDDRADGYTF. CDR3 coding DNA: TGCAGCGTGGATGACAGGGCGGATGGCTACACCTTC.

The V call is TRBV6-2 or TRBV6-3, the J call TRBJ1-5; D not resolved. CDR1 and CDR2 from the germline V gene are MNHEY and SVGEGT. CDR3 length: 14 amino acids. The V gene lost 2 bases and the J gene lost 4 bases, with 9 bases spanning the gap. CDR3 sequence: CASSYESPNQPQHF. The CDR3, as DNA: TGTGCCAGCAGTTACGAAAGTCCTAATCAGCCCCAGCATTTT.

This sequence joins TRBV12-3 or TRBV12-4 and TRBJ1-1; a possible D gene is TRBD1 (6 bases). V lost 6 bases and J lost 4, with 12 bases in between. The CDR3 runs 13 residues. As DNA, the CDR3 is TGTGCCAGCAGCGATACAGGGAGCACTGAAGCTTTCTTT. It specifies CASSDTGSTEAFF.

This clonotype was seen more than once but under ten times. The chain uses TRBV12-3 or TRBV12-4 and TRBJ1-3; TRBD1 is a possible D gene (6 bases). Trimming took off 4 bases at V and 2 bases at J, with 12 bases between the two ends. The length of the CDR3 is 15 residues. The CDR3 region is CASSSPQGTGNTIYF. CDR3 sequence (DNA): TGTGCCAGCAGTTCCCCGCAGGGGACTGGAAACACCATATATTTT.

The chain uses TRBV7-2 and TRBJ2-1, with 7 bases aligning to TRBD2. This CDR3 region has 14 residues. Germline lookup yields CDR1 SGHTA and CDR2 FQGNSA. Germline trimming cut 4 bases from V and 3 bases from J; bases unmatched to any gene: 3. The CDR3 coding sequence is TGTGCCAGCAGCTCCGGGACTAACTACAATGAGCAGTTCTTC. It translates to CASSSGTNYNEQFF.

The chain is built from TRBV7-9 and TRBJ2-2, with no clear D. CDR3 length: 12 amino acids. Between the trimmed V and J ends, which lost 5 bases and 7 bases, there was a span of 8 bases. CDR1 is SEHNR and CDR2 is FQNEAQ in the germline V gene (reference sequence). The CDR3: CASSRIRGELFF. The CDR3, as DNA: TGTGCCAGCAGCCGTATTCGCGGGGAGCTGTTTTTT.